These T cell receptor beta chains were read from a single sample in a study of early T cells in non-severe SARS-CoV-2 infection. TCRdb redid the calling of the 5' RACE reads with MiXCR, one entry per CDR3 protein. The repertoire consists of 20,000 to 25,000 distinct CDR3 sequences, with 5% to 5.5% occurring once and the leading ten covering approximately 12%. The specimen was whole blood. These receptors all stem from an adult who was a healthcare worker with PCR-confirmed SARS-CoV-2 infection or an uninfected control (not recorded which). The conserved cysteine and the conserved F or W are not part of the CDR3 here. The order of the fields is J gene, V gene, CDR3 protein.

TRBJ1-1,TRBV7-3,ASSPTWDRGQAF
TRBJ2-5,TRBV24-1,ATSDTGTALKTQY
TRBJ2-7,TRBV28,ASSLNTPYEQY
TRBJ2-7,TRBV4-1,ASSQEGTSSYEQY
TRBJ1-1,TRBV7-2,ASSRFTGYTEAF
TRBJ2-6,TRBV19,ASSTGEGRRLSSGANVLT
TRBJ2-3,TRBV20-1,SASPVSTDAQY
TRBJ2-1,TRBV29-1,SGGPGEGQDNEQF
TRBJ2-1,TRBV24-1,ATSDPNPRDRGSYNEQF
TRBJ2-7,TRBV24-1,ATSETGGYEQY
TRBJ2-2,TRBV6-2/TRBV6-3,ASSYSDSGELF
TRBJ2-7,TRBV7-7,ASSSTGQDRSYEQY
TRBJ2-3,TRBV20-1,SAASGNTDTQY
TRBJ2-1,TRBV6-2/TRBV6-3,ASSYSELAGSSYNEQF
TRBJ2-1,TRBV20-1,SARIRTAYNEQF
TRBJ2-7,TRBV5-1,ASSSSGTLYEQY
TRBJ2-5,TRBV7-9,ASSQNDGETQY
TRBJ1-1,TRBV28,ASSLGVPEAF
TRBJ1-3,TRBV29-1,SVEVWGGRNTIY
TRBJ1-1,TRBV24-1,ATSVHDRRPNTEAF
TRBJ1-1,TRBV18,ASSPPGQGFTEAF
TRBJ2-3,TRBV5-6,ASSFVVAAYNTDTQY
TRBJ1-1,TRBV25-1,ASSERGGLKAF
TRBJ2-3,TRBV6-5,ASSYSGVAGVTDTQY
TRBJ2-4,TRBV28,ASSSQQISRAQNIQY
TRBJ2-5,TRBV2,ASSDPRRFGETQY
TRBJ2-5,TRBV6-5,ASSLGNGGGETQY
TRBJ2-7,TRBV10-3,AISESGGEIYEQY
TRBJ2-1,TRBV7-9,ASSPRQGMDYNEQF
TRBJ2-1,TRBV12-3/TRBV12-4,ASRASGTYNEQF
TRBJ2-4,TRBV13,ASSSGPGHLAKNIQY
TRBJ2-5,TRBV11-2,ASSATRGLPQETQY
TRBJ1-6,TRBV5-8,ASTSGQGSFSYNSPLH
TRBJ2-7,TRBV20-1,SASGTSGTGPYEQY
TRBJ2-7,TRBV9,ASSVAGGPYEQY
TRBJ2-3,TRBV2,ASSERSGLAVADTQY
TRBJ1-5,TRBV19,ASSIIAASNQPQH
TRBJ1-4,TRBV4-3,ASSQDLVNEKLF
TRBJ2-3,TRBV6-5,ASSGGGFTDTQY
TRBJ2-5,TRBV29-1,SVDKGGPGETQY
TRBJ2-3,TRBV7-8,ASSLAASGRAGAPDTQY
TRBJ2-7,TRBV9,ASSAEVGGRSYEQY